The clone carrying this T cell receptor (beta chain) showed up many times. In TCRdb, the PCR reads were re-called with MiXCR into one record per CDR3 protein. The sample has roughly 71,000 distinct CDR3 sequences, about 18% seen once. These data come from a study of molecular identifiers for immune sequencing clone quantification. V lost 3 bases, J lost 2 bases, and 2 bases lay in between. The CDR3 covers 12 residues. Germline assignment: CDR1 SGHNT and CDR2 YYREEE (reference sequence). As CD8+CD4-CCR7+CD45RA+ cells, naive CD8 T cells were sorted. The J gene is TRBJ2-2, the V gene TRBV5-4; D not certain. This clonotype was obtained from a human donor in good health. Some libraries in this study had Jurkat cell RNA spiked in. What was sequenced was naive CD8+ T cells from blood, with Jurkat cell RNA spiked in. Sample subset: FACS-sorted CD8+CD4-CCR7+CD45RA+ naive T cells. The CDR3 DNA follows: TGTGCCAGCAGCTCTAACACCGGGGAGCTGTTTTTT. Translated: CASSSNTGELFF.